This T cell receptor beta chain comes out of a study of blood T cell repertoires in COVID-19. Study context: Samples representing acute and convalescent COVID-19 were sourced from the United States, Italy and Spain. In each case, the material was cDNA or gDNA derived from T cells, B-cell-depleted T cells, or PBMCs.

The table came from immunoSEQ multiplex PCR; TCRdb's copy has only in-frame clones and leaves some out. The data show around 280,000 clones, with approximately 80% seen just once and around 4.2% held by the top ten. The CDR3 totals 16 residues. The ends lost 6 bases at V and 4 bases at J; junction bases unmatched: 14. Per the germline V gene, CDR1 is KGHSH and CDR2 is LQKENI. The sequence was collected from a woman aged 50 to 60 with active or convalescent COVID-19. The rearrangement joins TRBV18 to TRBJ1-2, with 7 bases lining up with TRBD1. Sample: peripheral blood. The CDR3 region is CASSPLTGSIGYGYTF. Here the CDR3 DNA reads TGTGCCAGCTCGCCGCTGACAGGGTCCATTGGCTATGGCTACACCTTC. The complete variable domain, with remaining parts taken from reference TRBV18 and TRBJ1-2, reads NAGVMQNPRHLVRRRGQEARLRCSPMKGHSHVYWYRQLPEEGLKFMVYLQKENIIDESGMPKERFSAEFPKEGPSILRIQQVVRGDSAAYFCASSPLTGSIGYGYTFGSGTRLTVV.